This T cell receptor beta chain was recovered during a study of brain metastases from non-small cell lung cancer. Method: immunoSEQ multiplex PCR; TCRdb's copy keeps in-frame clones and lacks some. This sample has about 690 clones, with under 90% found just once. Study-wide results and caveats: Brain metastases shared most TCR repertoire with primaries, with sparse T cells. In roughly 64% of brain metastases, T-cell clones were expanded compared with matched primary tumors. Brain metastases had lower T-cell infiltration than primary tumors.

Concerning this clone: Its antigen is still unknown.

This receptor was taken from a donor older than 35 with non-small cell lung cancer. Sequences were obtained from primary lung tumor tissue.

This chain's CDR3 is CASHRGSSPLHF. The CDR3, as DNA: TGTGCCAGCCACAGGGGATCGTCACCCCTCCACTTT. The chain uses TRBV6-5 and TRBJ1-6; 7 bases are a match to TRBD1. This CDR3 has 12 residues. Trimming took 8 bases from V and 10 from J; bases not matched to a gene: 5. Per germline, CDR1 MNHEY and CDR2 SVGAGI.